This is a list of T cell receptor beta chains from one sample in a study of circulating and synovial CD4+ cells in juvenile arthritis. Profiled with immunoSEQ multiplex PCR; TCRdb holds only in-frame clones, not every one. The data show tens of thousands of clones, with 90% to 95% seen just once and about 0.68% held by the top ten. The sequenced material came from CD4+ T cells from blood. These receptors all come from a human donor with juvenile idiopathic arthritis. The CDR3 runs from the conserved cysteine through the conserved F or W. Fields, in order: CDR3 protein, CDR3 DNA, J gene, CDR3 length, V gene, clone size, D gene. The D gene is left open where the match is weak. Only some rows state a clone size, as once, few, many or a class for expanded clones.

CASSLSVVLAGGLDNEQFF | TGTGCCAGCAGTTTATCGGTCGTACTAGCGGGGGGTCTCGACAATGAGCAGTTCTTC | TRBJ2-1 | 19 | TRBV27 | . | TRBD2
CASRGRLVDTEAFF | TGTGCCAGCAGGGGGAGGCTTGTAGACACTGAAGCTTTCTTT | TRBJ1-1 | 14 | TRBV2 | . | .
CAWSPAVRTGAKEQYF | TGTGCCTGGAGTCCTGCTGTTAGGACAGGGGCTAAAGAGCAGTACTTC | TRBJ2-7 | 16 | TRBV30 | . | TRBD1
CASSASTRTEAFF | TGCGCCAGCAGTGCCAGCACCAGGACTGAAGCTTTCTTT | TRBJ1-1 | 13 | TRBV10-1 | . | .
CASRTWGQGDTGELFF | TGTGCCAGTAGAACCTGGGGGCAGGGAGACACCGGGGAGCTGTTTTTT | TRBJ2-2 | 16 | TRBV19 | . | .
CASGSYSFGTEAFF | TGTGCCAGCGGCTCGTACAGCTTCGGCACTGAAGCTTTCTTT | TRBJ1-1 | 14 | TRBV9 | once | .
CAISESMVGGGEAFF | TGTGCCATCAGTGAGTCGATGGTGGGAGGAGGTGAAGCTTTCTTT | TRBJ1-1 | 15 | TRBV10-3 | few | .
CASSQSSGRAGREQYF | TGTGCCAGCAGCCAAAGTAGCGGGAGGGCCGGGCGTGAGCAGTACTTC | TRBJ2-7 | 16 | TRBV4-2 | . | TRBD2
CASSLASVAGTHEQFF | TGTGCCAGCAGCTTAGCTTCGGTGGCGGGAACCCATGAGCAGTTCTTC | TRBJ2-1 | 16 | TRBV11-2 | . | .
CASSLLQAILTTDTQYF | TGTGCCAGCAGCCTCCTACAGGCGATCCTAACCACAGATACGCAGTATTTT | TRBJ2-3 | 17 | TRBV13 | . | .
CASSTEGTGNGYTF | TGCGCCAGCAGCACGGAGGGGACAGGGAACGGCTACACCTTC | TRBJ1-2 | 14 | TRBV5-1 | . | TRBD1
CASSPRLGSGRQYEQYF | TGCGCCAGCAGCCCCCGTTTAGGGAGCGGGAGACAGTACGAGCAGTACTTC | TRBJ2-7 | 17 | TRBV5-1 | once | TRBD2
CASSPRGAGWAYEQYF | TGTGCCAGCAGTCCGCGGGGGGCCGGGTGGGCCTACGAGCAGTACTTC | TRBJ2-7 | 16 | TRBV28 | . | TRBD2
CASSTRQQETQYF | TGTGCCAGCAGCACGCGACAGCAAGAGACCCAGTACTTC | TRBJ2-5 | 13 | TRBV7-7 | . | .
CASSDDISPLHF | TGTGCCAGCAGCGACGACATTTCACCCCTCCACTTT | TRBJ1-6 | 12 | TRBV7-2 | . | .
CASSPPGGKADTQYF | TGTGCCAGCTCACCGCCGGGGGGCAAGGCAGATACGCAGTATTTT | TRBJ2-3 | 15 | TRBV18 | once | .
CASGLPLRRGAGDTIYF | TGTGCTAGTGGTTTGCCCTTGAGACGGGGGGCTGGGGACACCATATATTTT | TRBJ1-3 | 17 | TRBV12-5 | . | .
CASSIGGDSRDTQYF | TGTGCCAGTAGTATCGGAGGAGACTCCCGAGATACGCAGTATTTT | TRBJ2-3 | 15 | TRBV19 | . | .
CASSLGLSNQPQHF | TGTGCCAGCAGCCTGGGACTTAGCAATCAGCCCCAGCATTTT | TRBJ1-5 | 14 | TRBV5-6 | . | .
CASSLGGGTDTQYF | TGTGCCAGCAGCTTGGGCGGGGGCACAGATACGCAGTATTTT | TRBJ2-3 | 14 | TRBV5-4 | . | .
CASSEGGGTDTQYF | TGTGCCAGCAGTGAAGGGGGAGGGACAGATACGCAGTATTTT | TRBJ2-3 | 14 | TRBV6-1 | . | TRBD2
CASSRDRALSGANVLTF | TGTGCCAGCAGTCGGGACAGGGCCCTTTCTGGGGCCAACGTCCTGACTTTC | TRBJ2-6 | 17 | TRBV27 | . | TRBD1
CASSPRTSGRVDTQYF | TGTGCCAGCAGTCCCCGGACTAGCGGGAGGGTGGATACGCAGTATTTT | TRBJ2-3 | 16 | TRBV28 | . | TRBD2
CASSHSGQGNEQYF | TGTGCCAGCAGCCATTCAGGACAGGGGAACGAGCAGTACTTC | TRBJ2-7 | 14 | TRBV7-2 | once | TRBD1
CASSSLRQGFNSPLHF | TGTGCCAGCAGCTCACTCAGACAGGGGTTTAATTCACCCCTCCACTTT | TRBJ1-6 | 16 | TRBV11-2 | . | TRBD1
CASKLAGNSYEQYF | TGTGCCAGCAAACTAGCCGGAAACTCCTACGAGCAGTACTTC | TRBJ2-7 | 14 | TRBV6-1 | . | .
CASSPGPEGGGLGTQYF | TGTGCCAGCAGCCCTGGACCGGAGGGGGGGGGTTTGGGGACCCAGTACTTC | TRBJ2-5 | 17 | TRBV4-2 | . | .
CASGDSGGAADTQYF | TGTGCCAGCGGGGATAGCGGGGGGGCCGCAGATACGCAGTATTTT | TRBJ2-3 | 15 | TRBV6-4 | . | TRBD2